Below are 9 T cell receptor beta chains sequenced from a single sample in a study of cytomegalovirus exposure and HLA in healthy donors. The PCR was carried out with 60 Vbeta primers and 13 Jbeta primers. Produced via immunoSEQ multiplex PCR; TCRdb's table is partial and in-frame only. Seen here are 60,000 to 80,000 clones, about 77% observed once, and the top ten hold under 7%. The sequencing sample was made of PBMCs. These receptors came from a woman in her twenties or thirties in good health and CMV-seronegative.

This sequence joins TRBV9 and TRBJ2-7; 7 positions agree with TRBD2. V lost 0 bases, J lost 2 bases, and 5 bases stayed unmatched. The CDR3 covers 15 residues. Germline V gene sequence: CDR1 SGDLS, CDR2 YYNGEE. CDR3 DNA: TGTGCCAGCAGCGTAGGTAGCGGGCTTGCCTACGAGCAGTACGTC. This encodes CASSVGSGLAYEQYV.

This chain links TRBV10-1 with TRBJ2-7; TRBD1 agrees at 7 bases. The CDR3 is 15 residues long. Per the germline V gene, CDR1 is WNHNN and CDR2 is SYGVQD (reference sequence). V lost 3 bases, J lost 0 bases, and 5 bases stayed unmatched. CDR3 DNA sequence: TGCGCCAGCAGTGACGGGGACAGCCGCTCCTACGAGCAGTACTTC. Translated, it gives CASSDGDSRSYEQYF.

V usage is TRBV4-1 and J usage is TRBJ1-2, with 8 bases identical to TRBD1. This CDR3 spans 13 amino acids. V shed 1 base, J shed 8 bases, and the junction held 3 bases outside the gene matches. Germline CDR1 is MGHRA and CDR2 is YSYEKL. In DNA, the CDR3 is TGCGCCAGCAGCCAAGGAACAGGGGGAGGCTACACCTTC. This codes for CASSQGTGGGYTF.

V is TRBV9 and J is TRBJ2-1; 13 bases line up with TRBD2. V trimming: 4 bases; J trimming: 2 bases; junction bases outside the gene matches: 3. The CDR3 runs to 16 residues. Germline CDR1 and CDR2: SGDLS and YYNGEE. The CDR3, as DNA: TGTGCCAGCAGCATGACTAGCGGGAGGACCTACAATGAGCAGTTCTTC. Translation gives CASSMTSGRTYNEQFF.

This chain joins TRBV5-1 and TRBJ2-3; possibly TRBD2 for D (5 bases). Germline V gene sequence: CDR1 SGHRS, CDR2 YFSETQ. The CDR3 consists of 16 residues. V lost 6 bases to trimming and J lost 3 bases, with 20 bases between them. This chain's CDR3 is CASIQDPGSATDTQYF. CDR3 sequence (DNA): TGCGCCAGCATCCAAGACCCGGGGAGCGCGACAGATACGCAGTATTTT.

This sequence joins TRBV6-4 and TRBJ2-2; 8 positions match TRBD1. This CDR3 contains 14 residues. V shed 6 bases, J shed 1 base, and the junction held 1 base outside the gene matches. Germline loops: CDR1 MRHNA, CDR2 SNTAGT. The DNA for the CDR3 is TGTGCCAGCAGGGGGACAGGGAACACCGGGGAGCTGTTTTTT. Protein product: CASRGTGNTGELFF.

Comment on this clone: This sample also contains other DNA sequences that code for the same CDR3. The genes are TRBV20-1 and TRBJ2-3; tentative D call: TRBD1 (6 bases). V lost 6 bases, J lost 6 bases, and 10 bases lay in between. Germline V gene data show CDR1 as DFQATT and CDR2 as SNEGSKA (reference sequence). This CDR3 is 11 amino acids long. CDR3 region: CSARRGDTQYF. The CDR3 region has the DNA TGCAGTGCCCGAAGGGGGGATACGCAGTATTTT.

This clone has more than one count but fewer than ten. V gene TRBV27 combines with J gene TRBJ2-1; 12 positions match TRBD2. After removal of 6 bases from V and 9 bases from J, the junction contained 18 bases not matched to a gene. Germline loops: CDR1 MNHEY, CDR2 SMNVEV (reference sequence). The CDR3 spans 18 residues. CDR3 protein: CASRGLAGGPTGLFEQFF. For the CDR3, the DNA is TGTGCCAGCAGGGGTCTAGCGGGAGGGCCCACGGGACTCTTTGAGCAGTTCTTC.

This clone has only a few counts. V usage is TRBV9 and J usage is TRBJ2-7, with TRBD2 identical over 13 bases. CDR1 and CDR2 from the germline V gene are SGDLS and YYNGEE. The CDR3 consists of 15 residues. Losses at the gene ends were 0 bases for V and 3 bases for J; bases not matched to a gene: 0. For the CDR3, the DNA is TGTGCCAGCAGCGTAGGGACTAGCGGGGGCTACGAGCAGTACTTC. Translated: CASSVGTSGGYEQYF. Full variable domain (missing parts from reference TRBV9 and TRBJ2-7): DSGVTQTPKHLITATGQRVTLRCSPRSGDLSVYWYQQSLDQGLQFLIQYYNGEERAKGNILERFSAQQFPDLHSELNLSSLELGDSALYFCASSVGTSGGYEQYFGPGTRLTVT.